This is a list of T cell receptor beta chains from one sample in a study of blood T cell repertoires in COVID-19. Some clones are missing from TCRdb's copy, which holds only in-frame ones; the method was immunoSEQ multiplex PCR. The sample has roughly 250,000 clones; 65% to 85% are singletons. The sample was peripheral blood. Receptors originate from a person aged 65 to 79 with COVID-19, enrolled during active disease. Each CDR3 is given without its conserved first and last residue. A D gene is named only where the DNA matches it firmly.

cdr3_aa: AIRGTSQDYEQY
d_call: TRBD2
v_call: TRBV10-3
j_call: TRBJ2-7
cdr3_length: 12

cdr3_aa: ATSRDRANEKLF
d_call: TRBD1
v_call: TRBV15
j_call: TRBJ1-4
cdr3_length: 12

cdr3_aa: ASSSSGPYWPQH
d_call: .
v_call: TRBV27
j_call: TRBJ1-5
cdr3_length: 12

cdr3_aa: ASREIGTEAF
d_call: .
v_call: TRBV6-6
j_call: TRBJ1-1
cdr3_length: 10

cdr3_aa: ASSLPGGHEKLF
d_call: TRBD1
v_call: TRBV7-2
j_call: TRBJ1-4
cdr3_length: 12

cdr3_aa: ASSLGGTSSYNEQF
d_call: TRBD2
v_call: TRBV11-2
j_call: TRBJ2-1
cdr3_length: 14

cdr3_aa: ARRTSGDYEQY
d_call: TRBD2
v_call: TRBV19
j_call: TRBJ2-7
cdr3_length: 11

cdr3_aa: ASSYLRRGLRSGANVLT
d_call: TRBD1
v_call: TRBV6-2/TRBV6-3
j_call: TRBJ2-6
cdr3_length: 17

cdr3_aa: ASSIRTAKFYNEQF
d_call: .
v_call: TRBV19
j_call: TRBJ2-1
cdr3_length: 14

cdr3_aa: ASSVVGTVGTQY
d_call: TRBD1
v_call: TRBV9
j_call: TRBJ2-5
cdr3_length: 12

cdr3_aa: ATKLGGAVQETQY
d_call: .
v_call: TRBV15
j_call: TRBJ2-5
cdr3_length: 13

cdr3_aa: ASSTSGKYEQY
d_call: TRBD2
v_call: TRBV5-4
j_call: TRBJ2-7
cdr3_length: 11

cdr3_aa: ASSLGAGVNTEAF
d_call: .
v_call: TRBV7-9
j_call: TRBJ1-1
cdr3_length: 13

cdr3_aa: ASSPSTGPETQY
d_call: TRBD1
v_call: TRBV5-4
j_call: TRBJ2-5
cdr3_length: 12

cdr3_aa: ASSIPGRGNTEAF
d_call: .
v_call: TRBV19
j_call: TRBJ1-1
cdr3_length: 13

cdr3_aa: ATSPGGRGGRNEQF
d_call: TRBD2
v_call: TRBV15
j_call: TRBJ2-1
cdr3_length: 14

cdr3_aa: ASIQAGGYNEQF
d_call: TRBD2
v_call: TRBV28
j_call: TRBJ2-1
cdr3_length: 12

cdr3_aa: ASSSQGGDQPQH
d_call: .
v_call: TRBV3-1/TRBV3-2
j_call: TRBJ1-5
cdr3_length: 12

cdr3_aa: ASSPLAGGHEQY
d_call: .
v_call: TRBV11-2
j_call: TRBJ2-7
cdr3_length: 12

cdr3_aa: ASSYIGGLAQPQH
d_call: TRBD1
v_call: TRBV6-2/TRBV6-3
j_call: TRBJ1-5
cdr3_length: 13

cdr3_aa: ASARGSTNGYT
d_call: .
v_call: TRBV6-4
j_call: TRBJ1-2
cdr3_length: 11

cdr3_aa: ASSYTKDRLGYT
d_call: TRBD1
v_call: TRBV6-2/TRBV6-3
j_call: TRBJ1-2
cdr3_length: 12

cdr3_aa: ASSVARESYNEQF
d_call: .
v_call: TRBV9
j_call: TRBJ2-1
cdr3_length: 13

cdr3_aa: SAHRDRPNEQF
d_call: .
v_call: TRBV29-1
j_call: TRBJ2-1
cdr3_length: 11